Shown below are 30 T cell receptor beta chains from a single sample sequenced in a study of identical twins. TCRdb redid the calling of the 5' RACE reads with MiXCR, one entry per CDR3 protein. Of approximately 490,000 distinct CDR3 sequences listed, about 20% are singletons. In addition, the sample was reused for a study of yellow fever vaccine responses in identical twins.

The material sequenced was CD4+ T cells sorted from blood. All receptors come from a young woman in good health.

The chain has TRBV10-3 and TRBJ1-2; 8 nucleotides agree with TRBD1. CDR3 length equals 14 residues. Germline-derived CDR1 and CDR2 are ENHRY and SYGVKD. Trimming at V came to 7 bases and at J to 4 bases, leaving 8 bases not matched to a gene. This CDR3 is CAIKPTGDLYGYTF. CDR3 bases: TGTGCCATCAAACCGACAGGGGATCTCTATGGCTACACCTTC.

The chain has TRBV11-1 and TRBJ2-7, with 8 nucleotides matching TRBD1. With 6 bases clipped from V and 5 bases from J, the junction kept 6 bases outside the gene matches. Germline CDR1 and CDR2: SGHAT and FQDESV (reference sequence). The CDR3 contains 13 residues. CDR3 protein: CASSRTGWNEQYF. For the CDR3, the DNA is TGTGCCAGCAGTCGGACAGGGTGGAACGAGCAGTACTTC.

The rearrangement uses TRBV6-1 and TRBJ1-6; 7 nucleotides agree with TRBD1. Per germline, CDR1 MNHNS and CDR2 SASEGT. The CDR3 runs to 16 residues. The ends lost 7 bases at V and 4 bases at J; junction bases unmatched: 10. The DNA for the CDR3 is TGTGCCAGCATGGGGGACAGAACTTATTATAATTCACCCCTCCACTTT. Translated: CASMGDRTYYNSPLHF.

The genes are TRBV14 and TRBJ1-2, with D possibly TRBD1 on 6 matching bases. CDR3 length: 13 residues. V dropped 4 bases and J dropped 8 bases, with 14 bases sitting between them. CDR1 is SGHDN, CDR2 FVKESK, per germline. DNA for the CDR3: TGTGCCAGCAGCCTACAGGGAGCCCCCGGCTACACCTTC. Residues: CASSLQGAPGYTF. The whole variable domain, filled in from reference TRBV14 and TRBJ1-2, reads EAGVTQFPSHSVIEKGQTVTLRCDPISGHDNLYWYRRVMGKEIKFLLHFVKESKQDESGMPNNRFLAERTGGTYSTLKVQPAELEDSGVYFCASSLQGAPGYTFGSGTRLTVV.

This clonotype was seen a handful of times. This rearrangement joins TRBV5-1 to TRBJ2-1; D is possibly TRBD1 or TRBD2 (5 bases each). The CDR3 spans 16 residues. Per the germline V gene, CDR1 is SGHRS and CDR2 is YFSETQ. Deletions cut 1 base from V and 1 base from J, with 12 bases between. The CDR3 DNA is TGCGCCAGCAGCTTGAGTGTCGGGGCGTCCTACAATGAGCAGTTCTTC. Translating gives CASSLSVGASYNEQFF.

This clonotype was seen a handful of times. The chain couples TRBV18 to TRBJ2-1, with TRBD2 as a possible D gene (5 bases). Trimming cost V 2 bases and J 1 base, with 15 bases left between them. CDR1 is KGHSH, CDR2 LQKENI, per germline. This CDR3 spans 17 amino acids. The CDR3 sequence is CASSPAAGVPSYNEQFF. The DNA for the CDR3 is TGTGCCAGCTCACCAGCCGCCGGGGTCCCGTCCTACAATGAGCAGTTCTTC. Together with reference TRBV18 and TRBJ2-1, the CDR3 gives the full variable domain: NAGVMQNPRHLVRRRGQEARLRCSPMKGHSHVYWYRQLPEEGLKFMVYLQKENIIDESGMPKERFSAEFPKEGPSILRIQQVVRGDSAAYFCASSPAAGVPSYNEQFFGPGTRLTVL.

The genes are TRBV7-3 and TRBJ2-2; D remains unclear. The CDR3 covers 14 residues. Germline V gene sequence: CDR1 SGHTA, CDR2 FQGTGA. The ends were cut back, 3 bases at V and 0 bases at J, with 5 bases in the middle. The CDR3 reads CASSFQPNTGELFF. The CDR3 DNA reads as TGTGCCAGCAGCTTCCAACCGAACACCGGGGAGCTGTTTTTT. Based on the CDR3 plus reference TRBV7-3 and TRBJ2-2, the full variable domain is GAGVSQTPSNKVTEKGKYVELRCDPISGHTALYWYRQSLGQGPEFLIYFQGTGAADDSGLPNDRFFAVRPEGSVSTLKIQRTERGDSAVYLCASSFQPNTGELFFGEGSRLTVL.

This clonotype was seen more than once but under ten times. This chain connects TRBV3-1 to TRBJ2-2; the D is unclear. The CDR3 totals 12 residues. The germline V gene encodes CDR1 LGHDT and CDR2 YNNKEL (reference sequence). V was cut by 5 bases and J by 7 bases, with 8 bases left in between. The CDR3 spells CASSEMGGELFF. The CDR3 nucleotides are TGTGCCAGCAGCGAAATGGGCGGGGAGCTGTTTTTT. Based on the CDR3 plus reference TRBV3-1 and TRBJ2-2, the full variable domain is DTAVSQTPKYLVTQMGNDKSIKCEQNLGHDTMYWYKQDSKKFLKIMFSYNNKELIINETVPNRFSPKSPDKAHLNLHINSLELGDSAVYFCASSEMGGELFFGEGSRLTVL.

The chain joins TRBV12-3 or TRBV12-4 to TRBJ2-5; no definite D call. V was pared by 2 bases and J by 2 bases, with 6 bases between. CDR3 length: 13 amino acids. The CDR3 sequence: CASSLWAQETQYF. In nucleotides, the CDR3 is TGTGCCAGCAGTTTATGGGCACAAGAGACCCAGTACTTC.

The sample holds a few counts of this clonotype. The V gene is TRBV29-1, the J gene TRBJ2-5, with D perhaps TRBD2 (5 bases). Per germline, CDR1 SQVTM and CDR2 ANQGSEA. The V and J ends lost 6 bases and 7 bases respectively, with 15 bases between them. The CDR3 spans 12 residues. This CDR3 is CSVILVFGTQYF. Here the CDR3 DNA reads TGCAGCGTCATACTAGTTTTCGGGACCCAGTACTTC.

The rearrangement uses TRBV28 and TRBJ1-6, with unresolved D. The CDR3 loop spans 14 amino acids. Trimming left V 6 bases short and J 10 bases short, with 16 bases between. Germline CDR1 and CDR2: MDHEN and SYDVKM. CDR3 nucleotides: TGTGCCAGCAGGCCGGACTCCTTAGGATCACCCCTCCACTTT. It specifies CASRPDSLGSPLHF.

This clonotype has a handful of counts. This rearrangement joins TRBV24-1 to TRBJ2-5; no clear D gene. The CDR3 loop spans 14 amino acids. Germline CDR1 KGHDR, CDR2 SFDVKD. V gave up 3 bases and J gave up 4 bases, with 11 bases separating them. CDR3 sequence: CATSDPGVRETQYF. The CDR3 DNA reads TGTGCCACCAGTGATCCGGGTGTCCGAGAGACCCAGTACTTC.

This clonotype has more than one count but fewer than ten. The gene calls are TRBV4-1 and TRBJ2-7; D not resolved. Germline CDR1 and CDR2: MGHRA and YSYEKL. Trimming left V 7 bases short and J 2 bases short, with 12 bases between. The CDR3 consists of 13 residues. CDR3: CASTNLDTYEQYF. CDR3 sequence (DNA): TGCGCCAGCACCAATCTAGACACCTACGAGCAGTACTTC.

In its sample, this clonotype was seen a few times. Here the CDR3 DNA reads TGTGCCAGCAGTTTTGGCCAGACCTACGAGCAGTACGTC. It specifies CASSFGQTYEQYV. The chain recombines TRBV12-3 or TRBV12-4 with TRBJ2-7; D gene ambiguous. Deletions cut 3 bases from V and 2 bases from J, with 8 bases between. The CDR3 sequence is 13 residues long.

The rearrangement uses TRBV5-1 and TRBJ2-2; D uncertain. CDR3 length equals 18 residues. Germline V gene lookup returns CDR1 SGHRS and CDR2 YFSETQ. The germline V and J ends were trimmed by 2 bases and 3 bases, with 20 bases remaining between them. CDR3 loop: CASSLLPVPTADTGELFF. DNA of the CDR3: TGCGCCAGCAGCTTATTACCGGTCCCCACGGCGGACACCGGGGAGCTGTTTTTT.

The table lists this clonotype with many counts. The V gene is TRBV12-3 or TRBV12-4, the J gene TRBJ2-1; the D is unclear. V was pared by 5 bases and J by 4 bases, with 12 bases between. The CDR3 length is 14 residues. CDR3 in DNA: TGTGCCAGCAGTCCGATTAAGACATACAATGAGCAGTTCTTC. This encodes CASSPIKTYNEQFF.

V usage is TRBV24-1 and J usage is TRBJ2-1; TRBD1 aligns across 8 bases. The V and J ends lost 4 bases and 0 bases, in that order; junction bases with no gene match: 4. This CDR3 comprises 16 residues. Germline-derived CDR1 and CDR2 are KGHDR and SFDVKD. The CDR3 here is CATSETGESSYNEQFF. As DNA, the CDR3 is TGTGCCACCAGTGAGACAGGGGAGAGCTCCTACAATGAGCAGTTCTTC.

This rearrangement joins TRBV9 to TRBJ2-3; D perhaps matches TRBD2 (5 bases). There are 15 residues in the CDR3. Germline CDR1 is SGDLS and CDR2 is YYNGEE. Deletions cut 3 bases from V and 1 base from J, with 12 bases between. The CDR3 nucleotides are TGTGCCAGCAGCGCGGGATCGCTAGGCACAGATACGCAGTATTTT. This translates into CASSAGSLGTDTQYF.

At least ten counts were recorded for this clonotype. As DNA, the CDR3 is TGTGCCAGCAGTTTCCAGTTCTTC. It translates to CASSFQFF. The V gene is TRBV27, the J gene TRBJ2-1, with D uncertain. The CDR3 is 8 residues long. The germline V gene has CDR1 MNHEY and CDR2 SMNVEV (reference sequence). The V gene lost 3 bases and the J gene lost 13 bases, with 1 base spanning the gap.

This clonotype was counted between two and nine times. The chain links TRBV6-5 to TRBJ1-2; D remains ambiguous. Germline-derived CDR1 and CDR2 are MNHEY and SVGAGI. The CDR3 has 14 amino acids. Trimming removed 0 bases from V and 4 bases from J, with 9 bases in between. The chain's CDR3 is CASSYSKQSYGYTF. As DNA, the CDR3 is TGTGCCAGCAGTTACTCGAAACAGTCCTATGGCTACACCTTC.

The chain carries TRBV29-1 and TRBJ2-3; 9 positions agree with TRBD2. Unmatched junction bases numbered 13, after V lost 7 bases and J lost 2 bases. The CDR3 covers 16 residues. Germline CDR1 is SQVTM and CDR2 is ANQGSEA. The CDR3 DNA sequence: TGCAGCGCTAACCTTTGGGGCGGGGGGGCCACAGATACGCAGTATTTT. As protein: CSANLWGGGATDTQYF.

This clonotype showed up just a few times. The chain uses TRBV5-8 and TRBJ1-5; D remains unclear. The V end lost 3 bases, the J end lost 6 bases, and 10 bases lay between the germline ends. Germline V gene lookup returns CDR1 SGHTS and CDR2 YDEGEE. There are 13 residues in the CDR3. The CDR3 region is CASSSWSRQPQHF. In DNA form, the CDR3 reads TGTGCCAGCAGCTCCTGGTCCCGTCAGCCCCAGCATTTT.

This chain links TRBV10-3 with TRBJ2-3; 10 bases are a match to TRBD1. With 4 bases clipped from V and 8 bases from J, the junction kept 0 bases outside the gene matches. The CDR3 is 12 residues long. Germline V CDR1 and CDR2: ENHRY, SYGVKD. The CDR3 coding sequence is TGTGCCATCAGTGGGACAGGGGGTACGCAGTATTTT. Translated, it gives CAISGTGGTQYF.

This clonotype occurred once. The rearrangement uses TRBV7-6 and TRBJ2-1, with D hard to call. Deletions cut 5 bases from V and 7 bases from J, with 12 bases between. The CDR3 is 13 residues long. From germline, CDR1 is SGHVS and CDR2 FNYEAQ. CDR3: CASSPTASNEQFF. DNA of the CDR3: TGTGCCAGCAGCCCAACTGCCTCAAATGAGCAGTTCTTC.

The chain joins TRBV24-1 to TRBJ1-5; weak D call: TRBD1 (5 bases). The length of the CDR3 is 15 residues. V was pared by 3 bases and J by 2 bases, with 10 bases between. Germline V gene lookup returns CDR1 KGHDR and CDR2 SFDVKD. CDR3 in DNA: TGTGCCACCAGTGATGGGGGGTTGGGCAATCAGCCCCAGCATTTT. Its translation is CATSDGGLGNQPQHF.

The chain links TRBV5-5 to TRBJ2-3; 13 bases align to TRBD2. CDR3 length equals 16 residues. Germline CDR1 and CDR2: SGHKS and YYEKEE (reference sequence). V dropped 0 bases and J dropped 4; count of bases not matched to a gene: 2. The CDR3 loop reads CASSLATSGRADTQYF. CDR3 DNA sequence: TGTGCCAGCAGCTTGGCCACTAGCGGGAGGGCAGATACGCAGTATTTT.

The chain carries TRBV12-3 or TRBV12-4 and TRBJ2-3; 15 nucleotides match TRBD2. V shed 7 bases and J 0 bases; nucleotides not matched to a gene: 11. This CDR3 region has 19 residues. CDR3 DNA: TGTGCCAGCACACCCTTTGGACTAGCGGGGGGGCAGAGCACAGATACGCAGTATTTT. Protein product: CASTPFGLAGGQSTDTQYF.

This chain links TRBV12-3 or TRBV12-4 with TRBJ2-3; D may match TRBD1 or TRBD2 (6 bases each). V lost 1 base to trimming and J lost 3 bases, with 14 bases between them. The CDR3 is made up of 16 amino acids. CDR3 in DNA: TGTGCCAGCAGTTTAGTGGGGGGCTCCCGTACAGATACGCAGTATTTT. It is translated as CASSLVGGSRTDTQYF.

The genes are TRBV24-1 and TRBJ2-5, with 9 bases identical to TRBD1. V lost 0 bases, J lost 5 bases, and 3 bases stayed unmatched. CDR1 and CDR2 from the germline V gene are KGHDR and SFDVKD. This CDR3 contains 15 residues. The CDR3 reads CATSDLGTGRETQYF. In nucleotides, the CDR3 is TGTGCCACCAGTGATTTGGGGACAGGGAGGGAGACCCAGTACTTC.

This sequence joins TRBV3-1 and TRBJ2-1; D unresolved. The CDR3 is 13 residues long. V was pared by 4 bases and J by 5 bases, with 9 bases between. Germline loops: CDR1 LGHDT, CDR2 YNNKEL (reference sequence). CDR3 residues: CASSPTVNNEQFF. CDR3 sequence (DNA): TGTGCCAGCAGCCCAACAGTGAACAATGAGCAGTTCTTC.